A single sample gave rise to the 27 T cell receptor beta chains below, sequenced in a study of blood T cell repertoires in COVID-19. The method was immunoSEQ multiplex PCR; TCRdb's version includes in-frame clones alone and lacks a portion of them. This table has 190,000 or so clones, roughly four fifths appearing once. Sequencing was done on a sample of PBMCs or T cells enriched from blood (not recorded which). The receptors originated from a man aged 35 to 55 who had recovered from COVID-19.

This clone has just one count. The gene calls are TRBV7-8 and TRBJ1-3; D might be TRBD1 (5 bases). The CDR3 consists of 17 residues. Germline V lookup: CDR1 SGHVS, CDR2 FQNEAQ. V lost 2 bases and J lost 0, with 14 bases in between. Written as DNA, the CDR3 is TGTGCCAGCAGCTTACCCGGGGGTCCGATCTCTGGAAACACCATATATTTT. Translation gives CASSLPGGPISGNTIYF. The entire variable domain, with the rest obtained from reference TRBV7-8 and TRBJ1-3, is as follows: GAGVSQSPRYKVAKRGQDVALRCDPISGHVSLFWYQQALGQGPEFLTYFQNEAQLDKSGLPSDRFFAERPEGSVSTLKIQRTQQEDSAVYLCASSLPGGPISGNTIYFGEGSWLTVV.

The chain couples TRBV7-2 to TRBJ1-2; 7 positions agree with TRBD1. V gave up 2 bases and J gave up 4 bases; unmatched junction bases: 7. The CDR3 runs 15 residues. From germline, CDR1 is SGHTA and CDR2 FQGNSA. Here the CDR3 DNA reads TGTGCCAGCAGCTTAACCACAGGGGCAGGCTATGGCTACACCTTC. Protein product: CASSLTTGAGYGYTF.

The gene calls are TRBV4-3 and TRBJ2-7; weak D call: TRBD2 (7 bases). This CDR3 contains 15 residues. The germline gives CDR1 LGHNA, CDR2 YSLEER. Trimming cost V 0 bases and J 7 bases, with 16 bases left between them. CDR3 protein: CASSQEVWGGGEQYF. For the CDR3, the DNA is TGCGCCAGCAGCCAAGAAGTCTGGGGGGGCGGGGAGCAGTACTTC.

Turning to this clone: Other DNA sequences in this specimen translate into the identical CDR3. This chain uses TRBV19 with TRBJ1-1; weak D call: TRBD1 (5 bases). V gave up 0 bases and J gave up 2 bases, with 7 bases separating them. In germline, CDR1 is LNHDA, CDR2 SQIVND (reference sequence). The CDR3 contains 14 residues. The CDR3 coding sequence is TGTGCCAGTAGTATAGATAGGGGAAACACTGAAGCTTTCTTT. Translated, it gives CASSIDRGNTEAFF.

The gene calls are TRBV28 and TRBJ1-1; D is ambiguous. Germline CDR1 reads MDHEN; CDR2 reads SYDVKM. The CDR3 consists of 12 residues. V was pared by 6 bases and J by 2 bases, with 7 bases between. The CDR3 region is CASSTVNTEAFF. For the CDR3, the DNA is TGTGCCAGCAGCACAGTTAACACTGAAGCTTTCTTT.

This clone was observed a few times. This chain links TRBV28 with TRBJ1-2; maybe TRBD1 (6 bases). Trimming stripped 6 bases from V and 3 bases from J, with 14 bases between. CDR1 and CDR2 (germline): MDHEN, SYDVKM. The CDR3 contains 14 residues. CDR3 bases: TGTGCCAGCAGACTGACAGGCCCTTACTATGGCTACACCTTC. Translation: CASRLTGPYYGYTF.

V is TRBV12-5 and J is TRBJ1-1; TRBD1 matches at 7 bases. Germline V CDR1 and CDR2: LGHNT, FRNRAP. The CDR3 has 13 amino acids. V shed 6 bases and J 4 bases; nucleotides not matched to a gene: 5. CDR3 in DNA: TGTGCTAGTGGGGCAGGGGGACTCACTGAAGCTTTCTTT. This gives the protein CASGAGGLTEAFF.

The genes are TRBV15 and TRBJ2-1; 8 bases are a match to TRBD2. The CDR3 length is 18 residues. Unmatched junction bases numbered 12, after V lost 5 bases and J lost 0 bases. Germline CDR1 and CDR2: LNHNV and YYDKDF (reference sequence). CDR3 DNA: TGTGCCACCAGCCTAAGCGGGGGCGGGGGGCCCTCCTACAATGAGCAGTTCTTC. It translates to CATSLSGGGGPSYNEQFF.

CDR3 in amino acids: CAISESLAGKYF. The CDR3 DNA is TGTGCCATCAGTGAGTCGTTAGCGGGGAAGTACTTC. The chain uses TRBV10-3 and TRBJ2-7, with 8 bases that match TRBD2. The CDR3 length is 12 residues. CDR1 is ENHRY, CDR2 SYGVKD, per germline. Losses at the gene ends were 0 bases for V and 11 bases for J; bases not matched to a gene: 3.

This rearrangement joins TRBV9 to TRBJ1-4; D is unclear. Germline lookup yields CDR1 SGDLS and CDR2 YYNGEE. Trimming cost V 4 bases and J 2 bases, with 6 bases left between them. The CDR3 consists of 13 residues. The CDR3 is CASSPRTNEKLFF. The CDR3 DNA reads as TGTGCCAGCAGCCCGCGGACTAATGAAAAACTGTTTTTT.

This clone occurred a few times. The rearrangement uses TRBV19 and TRBJ1-1; D unresolved. Trimming shortened V by 8 bases and J by 4 bases, and 11 bases separated the two germline ends. This CDR3 comprises 12 residues. Germline V gene data show CDR1 as LNHDA and CDR2 as SQIVND (reference sequence). CDR3 sequence: CASSRGFTEAFF. The DNA of the CDR3 is TGTGCCAGTTCTCGGGGTTTCACTGAAGCTTTCTTT.

This clone was seen a handful of times. The V gene is TRBV19, the J gene TRBJ1-1; 7 bases match TRBD1. J lost 0 bases, V lost 8 bases, and 15 bases had no gene match. This CDR3 region has 17 residues. The germline gives CDR1 LNHDA, CDR2 SQIVND (reference sequence). CDR3 bases: TGTGCCAGTGCCCACAGGGGTCAATTTACCATGAACACTGAAGCTTTCTTT. It yields the protein CASAHRGQFTMNTEAFF.

This clone has only a few counts. The V call is TRBV27, the J call TRBJ2-3; 8 nucleotides agree with TRBD2. Germline V gene data show CDR1 as MNHEY and CDR2 as SMNVEV (reference sequence). The V gene end was trimmed by 5 bases and the J gene end by 2 bases; junction bases not matched to a gene: 9. This CDR3 has 16 residues. CDR3 nucleotides: TGTGCCAGCAGTAGATTCCGGGGGGGTGTCACAGATACGCAGTATTTT. Amino acids: CASSRFRGGVTDTQYF.

The chain couples TRBV5-1 to TRBJ2-7; D may be TRBD1 (6 bases). The CDR3 runs to 14 residues. V was shortened by 2 bases and J by 5 bases, with 14 bases between the two germline ends. Germline V gives CDR1 SGHRS, CDR2 YFSETQ. The CDR3: CASSFQGRGDEQYF. The DNA for the CDR3 is TGCGCCAGCAGCTTCCAAGGCAGGGGTGACGAGCAGTACTTC.

The chain couples TRBV7-9 to TRBJ1-1; D is unresolved. The CDR3 contains 11 residues. CDR1 is SEHNR and CDR2 is FQNEAQ in the germline V gene (reference sequence). Trimming took off 3 bases at V and 10 bases at J, with 9 bases between the two ends. CDR3: CASSFGTGAFF. The CDR3 DNA reads TGTGCCAGCAGCTTCGGTACGGGAGCTTTCTTT. Complete variable domain (other parts from reference TRBV7-9 and TRBJ1-1): DTGVSQNPRHKITKRGQNVTFRCDPISEHNRLYWYRQTLGQGPEFLTYFQNEAQLEKSRLLSDRFSAERPKGSFSTLEIQRTEQGDSAMYLCASSFGTGAFFGQGTRLTVV.

The chain combines TRBV27 with TRBJ2-3, with a possible D match to TRBD2 (7 bases). The germline gives CDR1 MNHEY, CDR2 SMNVEV (reference sequence). V dropped 2 bases and J dropped 4 bases, with 16 bases sitting between them. This CDR3 comprises 16 residues. CDR3 loop: CASSLLRGGGADTQYF. As DNA, the CDR3 is TGTGCCAGCAGTTTACTGAGGGGGGGTGGGGCAGATACGCAGTATTTT.

The chain combines TRBV9 with TRBJ2-7, with TRBD2 as a possible D gene (6 bases). Per germline, CDR1 SGDLS and CDR2 YYNGEE. CDR3 size: 14 residues. Trimming cost V 4 bases and J 3 bases, with 14 bases left between them. The CDR3 sequence: CASSPTQGLYEQYF. The CDR3 DNA follows: TGTGCCAGCAGCCCCACGCAGGGACTCTACGAGCAGTACTTC. The full variable domain, rest sourced from reference TRBV9 and TRBJ2-7, is DSGVTQTPKHLITATGQRVTLRCSPRSGDLSVYWYQQSLDQGLQFLIQYYNGEERAKGNILERFSAQQFPDLHSELNLSSLELGDSALYFCASSPTQGLYEQYFGPGTRLTVT.

The rearrangement uses TRBV3-1 (or the pseudogene TRBV3-2) and TRBJ2-7; 11 bases are a match to TRBD2. V lost 2 bases, J lost 0 bases, and 6 bases stayed unmatched. Germline V gives CDR1 LGHDT, CDR2 YNNKEL (reference sequence). The CDR3 extends over 17 amino acids. CDR3 coding DNA: TGTGCCAGCAGCCAACTTATTAGCGGGGGGGCCTCCTACGAGCAGTACTTC. Protein: CASSQLISGGASYEQYF.

This clone showed up just once. The chain recombines TRBV10-3 with TRBJ1-1, with unresolved D. V was pared by 5 bases and J by 1 base, with 8 bases between. Germline V gene lookup returns CDR1 ENHRY and CDR2 SYGVKD. The CDR3 is 13 amino acids. In DNA form, the CDR3 reads TGTGCCATCAGTCCGGCAGGGAACACTGAAGCTTTCTTT. Translation gives CAISPAGNTEAFF.

The V gene is TRBV6-5, the J gene TRBJ1-2; the D is unclear. The CDR3 extends over 15 amino acids. Germline V gene lookup returns CDR1 MNHEY and CDR2 SVGAGI. Trimming cost V 6 bases and J 8 bases, with 22 bases left between them. The DNA for the CDR3 is TGTGCCAGCAGCAACCCCTTGGACGGTCCGGGGGGCTACACCTTC. This translates into CASSNPLDGPGGYTF.

The DNA for the CDR3 is TGTGCCAGCTCACCTTCAGGACTAGCGGGGGTTTCGGATACGCAGTATTTT. It is translated as CASSPSGLAGVSDTQYF. The genes are TRBV18 and TRBJ2-3; TRBD2 matches at 13 bases. Looked up from germline, CDR1 is KGHSH and CDR2 is LQKENI. CDR3 length: 17 residues. With 3 bases clipped from V and 6 bases from J, the junction kept 9 bases outside the gene matches.

The rearrangement uses TRBV19 and TRBJ1-1; the D is unclear. From germline, CDR1 is LNHDA and CDR2 SQIVND (reference sequence). With 4 bases removed from V and 0 bases from J, the gap between germline ends came to 9 bases. CDR3 size: 14 residues. CDR3 residues: CASSKRAVNTEAFF. CDR3 coding DNA: TGTGCCAGTAGTAAGCGGGCGGTGAACACTGAAGCTTTCTTT.

V and J are TRBV4-1 and TRBJ1-2; D is perhaps TRBD1 (5 bases). The CDR3 has 13 amino acids. V was pared by 3 bases and J by 8 bases, with 13 bases between. CDR1 and CDR2 from the germline V gene are MGHRA and YSYEKL. Here the CDR3 reads CASSHPGGGGYTF. The DNA for the CDR3 is TGCGCCAGCAGCCATCCCGGGGGGGGAGGCTACACCTTC.

This sequence joins TRBV19 and TRBJ1-3; TRBD1 is a possible D gene (6 bases). CDR3 length: 15 amino acids. From germline, CDR1 is LNHDA and CDR2 SQIVND (reference sequence). Trimming took 8 bases from V and 2 from J, leaving 16 bases between them. The DNA of the CDR3 is TGTGCCAGTGGCACACAGGGTTCAACTGGAAACACCATATATTTT. Translating gives CASGTQGSTGNTIYF.

This chain links TRBV11-2 with TRBJ2-1; D is possibly TRBD1 (5 bases). CDR3 length equals 16 residues. The V end was cut by 4 bases, the J end by 5 bases, with 18 bases between. The germline V gene encodes CDR1 SGHAT and CDR2 FQNNGV. The CDR3 nucleotides read TGTGCCAGCAGCTCCATGGGGCAGGTAGGGCACAATGAGCAGTTCTTC. Encoded protein: CASSSMGQVGHNEQFF.

The chain recombines TRBV10-3 with TRBJ1-3; D possibly corresponds to TRBD1 (6 bases). The V end lost 10 bases, the J end lost 1 base, and 17 bases lay between the germline ends. Germline CDR1 is ENHRY and CDR2 is SYGVKD. CDR3 length equals 15 residues. The CDR3 reads CATLGYTGSGNTIYF. The CDR3 DNA reads TGTGCCACCTTAGGATACACAGGGTCTGGAAACACCATATATTTT.

The chain links TRBV5-5 to TRBJ1-3; D gene uncertain. V was shortened by 3 bases and J by 0 bases, with 13 bases between the two germline ends. The CDR3 is 16 amino acids. Germline assignment: CDR1 SGHKS and CDR2 YYEKEE (reference sequence). This CDR3 is CASSWEAANSGNTIYF. The CDR3 DNA is TGTGCCAGCAGCTGGGAGGCCGCCAACTCTGGAAACACCATATATTTT.